The sequence of this T cell receptor beta chain was determined in a study of cytomegalovirus exposure and HLA in healthy donors (dated by TCRdb to the late 2010s). With respect to the entire study: An earlier analysis of roughly 630 of the donors reported more than 250 Gb of sequence data and 120 million or so unique TCR beta sequences from about 180 million T cells. To study patterns of TCR occurrence, a later analysis re-analyzed previously published TCR beta repertoires from 500 to 850 donors and added high-resolution HLA genotyping. An earlier analysis of around 580 of the donors used high-throughput TCR beta sequencing to judge whether each TCR beta V gene segment behaved as functional or pseudogenic. To predict cytomegalovirus infection status, the study combined high-throughput TCR immunosequencing, statistical association of individual TCRs with disease status, and machine learning. On average, around 230,000 unique TCR beta nucleotide sequences were sequenced per donor among 398 genotyped donors of the cohort, with 15% to 20% of those sequences being non-productive. Of the roughly 430 genotyped donors, over 70% fell in the genetic ancestry cluster associated with self-reported Caucasian donors. An early release that covered fewer than 800 HLA-typed donors contained about 300 gigabases of sequencing data and tens of millions of unique TCR sequences. Because of strong linkage in the cohort, roughly five DR-DQ haplotypes were treated as single units for association and clustering. In addition to the first cohort of around 670 subjects, a separate validation cohort of 120 different subjects was used. Donor age, sex, ethnicity and CMV serostatus were collected together with the repertoire data. Rather than drawing on any new phenotypic data, the later analysis identified candidate immune exposures from TCR beta sequences and the way those sequences occurred across donors. The study profiled the T cell repertoires of more than 500 subjects by immunosequencing and related them to cytomegalovirus serostatus. The number of typed donors differed by locus: about 620-630 for A, B, C, DRB1 and DQB1; approximately 540 for DQA1; approximately 610 for DPA1; and roughly 470 for DPB1. All discovery cohort repertoires had been generated using a single sequencing platform. HLA typing covered class I and class II loci at four-digit resolution. The study aimed to test whether cataloging public T cell receptors could reveal signatures of past pathogen exposure. In a later genetic analysis, genome-wide SNP genotypes for about 55% of the roughly 700 donors were used, and that subset was treated as a discovery cohort. Results the study describes overall, beyond this receptor: A later analysis found that most CMV-associated TCR beta chains appeared HLA-restricted, with HLA associations seemingly driven largely by CMV exposure. In a later analysis, some 17,000 TCR beta sequences were associated with specific HLA alleles at a false discovery rate of 0.05. For the cohort, immune exposure information was limited to CMV serostatus. A later analysis reported that several top co-occurrence clusters appeared linked to parvovirus B19, influenza, CMV and Epstein-Barr virus. Roughly 15 rarely observed V segments, including chromosome 9 orphons, were excluded from the earlier analysis of about 610 of the donors because counts were too low. A later analysis found that TCR association rates varied across HLA loci, with DRB1 alleles showing the most associated TCRs and HLA-C alleles the fewest. Most TCR sequences were observed very rarely across donors, whereas some public TCRs were present in many individuals. Only TCR beta chains were sequenced in this cohort, and the absence of alpha or paired-chain data limited detectable features. A cluster of highly shared sequence variants was judged likely to represent a technical artifact of the sequencing pipeline. Because some donors lacked HLA typing at each locus, the association tests relied only on the typed subset. The 87-base-pair reads could not distinguish some IMGT-functional V segments, including TRBV6-2 and TRBV6-3, so those segments were excluded. A later genetic analysis associated a missense DCLRE1C variant with V-gene and J-gene trimming of TCR beta chains, and an independent cohort replicated the association. In an earlier analysis of approximately 600 of the donors, most TCR beta V segments were observed in productive rearrangements about 87% or about 30% of the time, broadly matching IMGT annotations. In the study, some 180 TCR beta chains were listed as associated with cytomegalovirus. Sequencing depth was assumed to be roughly uniform across donors in the presence/absence analyses, though that assumption may not hold. Compared with equally common non-associated chains, HLA-associated TCR beta chains in a later analysis were more clonally expanded and had lower generation probabilities. Assigning TCR associations to individual alleles was difficult when HLA alleles, especially DR and DQ, strongly co-occurred. The authors suggested that the approach could potentially be generalized to other disease states and immunological phenotypes. According to a later genetic analysis, donors in an Asian-associated ancestry cluster had fewer N-insertions in productive TCRs than the approximately 700-donor mean. Cytomegalovirus status was reported to be diagnosed by the classifier with high specificity and sensitivity in both the original and validation cohorts. Correlated functional status among segregating V segments might be attributable to linkage disequilibrium, but an unknown experimental factor could not be ruled out. A further reported finding was that TCR beta sequences accurately predicted the HLA-A and HLA-B alleles for most subjects in the first cohort. In vitro tests confirmed that a few of the cytomegalovirus-associated TCR beta chains recognize cytomegalovirus antigens.

V is clipped by 11 bases and J by 6 bases, and the sequence between their germline boundaries is 26 bases long. Its CDR3 holds 15 amino acids, cysteine through phenylalanine. Only the CDR3 DNA stays, 45 bases, in frame from base 1. CDR1 and CDR2 were assigned from the germline V gene as ENHRY and SYGVKD. Library construction relied on the immunoSEQ multiplex PCR assay. The multiplex PCR relied on a mix of 60 forward primers for TCR Vbeta segments and 13 reverse primers for TCR Jbeta segments. The CDR3 region of rearranged TCR beta genes was amplified from genomic DNA by a multiplex PCR assay. The Illumina HiSeq System was used to sequence the amplified TCR beta libraries as 87-base-pair reads. The original methods were these. A later analysis tallied around 87 million unique TCR beta chains across the approximately 670 repertoires, and some 12 million of those chains were shared by two or more donors. A nearest-neighbor algorithm error-corrected the raw reads and collapsed the reads into unique sequences, merging closely related sequences to remove PCR and sequencing errors. To assign V, D and J gene segments, CDR3 sequences were aligned to IMGT reference sequences. For a sequence to be retained, a match of at least six nucleotides was required to both a V gene segment and a J gene segment. Rearrangements were called productive when the CDR3 lacked stop codons and stayed in frame with V and J; all others were non-productive. CDR3 was defined by IMGT convention, running from the second conserved V-encoded cysteine to the conserved J-encoded phenylalanine. The earlier analysis of 550 to 650 of the donors excluded any sequence lacking an unambiguous match to a single V gene segment. An earlier analysis of almost 600 of the donors classified V segments as functional when productive rearrangements were above 56.7% and as segregating when the standard deviation between donors was above 5%. A statistical classification framework was developed to diagnose cytomegalovirus status using the catalog of TCR beta chain sequences. In a later analysis, V and J genes were assigned by comparing TCR nucleotide sequences against IMGT/GENE-DB human TR gene sequences. In a later analysis, CDR3 sequences and most-parsimonious VDJ recombination scenarios were assigned using the TCRdist pipeline. A later analysis defined each TCR beta chain by its CDR3 amino acid sequence plus V-gene family, and excluded reads lacking a unique V-gene family. A later analysis removed 500 to 600 highly shared, low-generation-probability nucleotide sequences to deal with suspected cross-contamination and a sequencing artifact. In a later analysis, a clonal expansion index for each public chain was calculated from normalized within-repertoire ranks of inferred template counts. A later analysis computed generation probabilities with a VDJ recombination model fitted to out-of-frame rearrangements, and checked the results against IGoR. Hypergeometric tests were used in a later analysis to score TCR-TCR, TCR-HLA and TCR-CMV co-occurrence, with a repertoire-size bias correction applied to the TCR pairs. In a later analysis, false discovery rates were estimated by permuting HLA or CMV assignments 20 times. A later analysis grouped co-occurring TCRs with DBSCAN, adding TCRdist sequence similarity when clustering within HLA-allele-positive subsets. Co-occurrence clustering excluded repertoires with fewer than 30,000 or more than 120,000 public chains, plus five with anomalous nucleotide sharing. The table was pulled from immuneACCESS by TCRdb, which kept in-frame rearrangements only. Such tables lose some clones; where checked, under half of the loss comes from unresolved V genes, and the rest has no known cause. Clone size and the V and J calls come from that table; the DNA yielded D and trimming. This sample holds 150,000 to 200,000 clones; about 90% were observed only once. Clones ranked in the top ten supply approximately 0.23% of the sample.

As for this clone: No cognate antigen has been identified for it. No quality values exist for individual bases; no much larger clone is one base distant.

The cohort consisted of 600 to 700 healthy bone marrow donors. At the time of sampling, all cohort members were nominally healthy, though unrecorded immune exposures were likely present. The donor was CMV seronegative and belonged to the group of around 350 seronegative cohort members. Each donor provided a peripheral blood sample, and peripheral blood mononuclear cells were used for TCR beta sequencing. Genomic DNA extraction from the blood cell samples was performed with the Qiagen DNeasy Blood Extraction Kit. The sample was PBMCs. This sequence was found in a girl in the first two years of life in good health and CMV-seronegative. The rearranged segments are TRBV10-3 and TRBJ2-7, and the D gene may be TRBD1, 7 bases matching. The encoded CDR3 is CACGNARDRALEQYF. The bases read TGTGCCTGCGGGAATGCTCGAGACAGGGCCCTCGAGCAGTACTTC.